Listed here are 14 T cell receptor beta chains from one sample, sequenced in a study of read filtering for tumor transcriptome and immune sequencing. Molecular barcoded adaptors covering alpha/delta and beta/gamma chains were used on roughly 370 ng RNA. Each CDR3 protein is one row after TCRdb ran MiXCR on the reads. The sample carries approximately 150,000 distinct CDR3 sequences, approximately 13% recorded once. Input material: a population of CD138-negative cells sorted from bone marrow. Receptor source: a donor aged 40 or older with multiple myeloma.

The chain has TRBV15 and TRBJ2-7; weak D call: TRBD1 (6 bases). V lost 5 bases, J lost 3 bases, and 20 bases lay in between. In germline, CDR1 is LNHNV, CDR2 YYDKDF (reference sequence). CDR3 length: 16 amino acids. The CDR3 loop reads CATSGRFGTLYYEQYF. The CDR3, as DNA: TGTGCCACCAGCGGCCGCTTCGGGACACTATACTACGAGCAGTACTTC.

The chain employs TRBV25-1 and TRBJ2-5; D may be TRBD1 or TRBD2 (5 bases each). V was cut by 1 base and J by 4 bases, with 10 bases left in between. The germline V gene has CDR1 MGHDK and CDR2 SYGVNS. This CDR3 has 14 residues. CDR3 nucleotide sequence: TGTGCCAGCAGTGAATTAGGGGAGCGAGAGACCCAGTACTTC. As protein: CASSELGERETQYF.

This clonotype has just a few counts. A much larger clone sits a single nucleotide away, making a read error possible. The chain links TRBV20-1 to TRBJ2-5, with D perhaps matching TRBD2 (6 bases). Germline CDR1 DFQATT, CDR2 SNEGSKA (reference sequence). The CDR3 runs 12 residues. CDR3 region: CSARVTGETRYF. As DNA, the CDR3 is TGCAGTGCTAGAGTAACGGGGGAGACCCGGTACTTC.

This clonotype was recorded only once. It may be a read error: a sequence one base away is much more abundant. CDR3: CATSDPTVTQYF. The CDR3 region has the DNA TGTGCCACCAGTGATCCTACAGTTACGCAGTATTTT. V is TRBV24-1 and J is TRBJ2-3; no firm D call. The V gene's germline CDR1 is KGHDR and CDR2 SFDVKD. CDR3 length: 12 residues.

Ten or more counts support this clonotype. This rearrangement joins TRBV5-6 to TRBJ2-5, with 10 positions matching TRBD1. The CDR3 contains 16 residues. V lost 3 bases to trimming and J lost 7 bases; unmatched junction nucleotides: 12. Germline V CDR1 and CDR2: SGHDT, YYEEEE. Here the CDR3 DNA reads TGTGCCAGCAGCTCCGTACCCCGGGACAGGGGCGGGACCCAGTACTTC. It codes for CASSSVPRDRGGTQYF. Variable domain in full (rest from reference TRBV5-6 and TRBJ2-5): DAGVTQSPTHLIKTRGQQVTLRCSPKSGHDTVSWYQQALGQGPQFIFQYYEEEERQRGNFPDRFSGHQFPNYSSELNVNALLLGDSALYLCASSSVPRDRGGTQYFGPGTRLLVL.

With respect to this clonotype: Being one base from a much bigger clone, this may be a read error. V and J are TRBV21-1 and TRBJ2-7; the table assigns TRBD1, which was not confirmed against the DNA. TRBV21-1 is recorded as a pseudogene. The CDR3 is 17 residues long. The CDR3, as DNA: TGTGCCAGCAGCAAAGCAGGAGACAGGAGGCCCTCCTACGAGCAGTACTTC. This codes for CASSKAGDRRPSYEQYF.

This clonotype was seen at least ten times. This chain connects TRBV5-5 to TRBJ1-5; TRBD1 is a possible D gene (6 bases). This CDR3 has 16 amino acids. V gave up 0 bases and J gave up 2 bases, with 12 bases separating them. Looked up from germline, CDR1 is SGHKS and CDR2 is YYEKEE (reference sequence). The CDR3 sequence is CASSLARPGGNQPQHF. The CDR3 DNA is TGTGCCAGCAGCTTGGCACGGCCAGGGGGCAATCAGCCCCAGCATTTT.

Note on this clonotype: This clone may be a read error of a much larger clone one base away. This is likely a read error, given that the CDR3 carries no conserved phenylalanine or tryptophan at its end. J is TRBJ2-1 and V is TRBV29-1; D not resolved. Germline V CDR1 and CDR2: SQVTM, ANQGSEA. The CDR3 runs to 14 residues. V lost 4 bases to trimming and J lost 0 bases, with 10 bases between them. The CDR3 protein is CSVVPWTSYNEQFL. The CDR3 nucleotides are TGCAGCGTTGTACCTTGGACCTCCTACAATGAGCAGTTCCTC.

This clonotype was detected many times. The chain combines TRBV7-9 with TRBJ2-7; 12 bases map to TRBD2. The CDR3 contains 17 residues. The trim removed 5 bases at V and 3 bases at J, leaving 11 bases unmatched. Per the germline V gene, CDR1 is SEHNR and CDR2 is FQNEAQ (reference sequence). The CDR3 DNA follows: TGTGCCAGCAGCAAAATGGGACTAGCGGGTGGAGGCTACGAGCAGTACTTC. It yields the protein CASSKMGLAGGGYEQYF. Full variable domain (remainder filled in from reference TRBV7-9 and TRBJ2-7): DTGVSQNPRHKITKRGQNVTFRCDPISEHNRLYWYRQTLGQGPEFLTYFQNEAQLEKSRLLSDRFSAERPKGSFSTLEIQRTEQGDSAMYLCASSKMGLAGGGYEQYFGPGTRLTVT.

In this sample, this clonotype turned up many times. The chain couples TRBV4-1 to TRBJ2-1, with 8 nucleotides matching TRBD2. This CDR3 spans 16 amino acids. The junction had 9 bases not matched to a gene; V was cut back by 1 base and J by 7 bases. Germline CDR1 reads MGHRA; CDR2 reads YSYEKL. CDR3 nucleotides: TGCGCCAGCAGCCAAGTCTCCGGACTAGCCGCAAATGAGCAGTTCTTC. Translating gives CASSQVSGLAANEQFF.

The chain links TRBV7-3 to TRBJ2-1; D gene unclear. CDR1 and CDR2 (germline): SGHTA, FQGTGA. CDR3 length: 17 amino acids. Trimming took 5 bases from V and 0 from J, leaving 17 bases between them. The CDR3 sequence: CASSHKGETRSYNEQFF. For the CDR3, the DNA is TGTGCCAGCAGCCATAAAGGCGAGACCCGCTCCTACAATGAGCAGTTCTTC.

This clonotype showed up many times. The rearrangement uses TRBV29-1 and TRBJ1-2, with 7 nucleotides matching TRBD1. V lost 5 bases, J lost 8 bases, and 8 bases stayed unmatched. Looked up from germline, CDR1 is SQVTM and CDR2 is ANQGSEA. The CDR3 is made up of 12 amino acids. This chain's CDR3 is CSVWRQGYGYTF. The CDR3 DNA sequence: TGCAGCGTTTGGAGACAGGGATACGGCTACACCTTC.

This clonotype was seen ten or more times. The rearrangement uses TRBV5-1 and TRBJ2-1; TRBD1 matches 7 bases. The V and J ends lost 0 bases and 4 bases, in that order; junction bases with no gene match: 1. CDR3 length equals 14 residues. Germline values: CDR1 SGHRS, CDR2 YFSETQ. CDR3 amino acids: CASSLGQGYNEQFF. CDR3 nucleotide sequence: TGCGCCAGCAGCTTGGGACAGGGTTACAATGAGCAGTTCTTC.

This clonotype was counted at least ten times. The chain couples TRBV9 to TRBJ2-1; 8 bases line up with TRBD2. Germline V lookup: CDR1 SGDLS, CDR2 YYNGEE. This CDR3 comprises 15 residues. V lost 4 bases to trimming and J lost 10 bases; unmatched junction nucleotides: 13. The CDR3 DNA is TGTGCCAGCAGCCTAGATGTCATAGCGGGAAACGAGCAGTTCTTC. Amino acid sequence: CASSLDVIAGNEQFF. The full variable domain, its missing parts supplied by reference TRBV9 and TRBJ2-1, is DSGVTQTPKHLITATGQRVTLRCSPRSGDLSVYWYQQSLDQGLQFLIQYYNGEERAKGNILERFSAQQFPDLHSELNLSSLELGDSALYFCASSLDVIAGNEQFFGPGTRLTVL.